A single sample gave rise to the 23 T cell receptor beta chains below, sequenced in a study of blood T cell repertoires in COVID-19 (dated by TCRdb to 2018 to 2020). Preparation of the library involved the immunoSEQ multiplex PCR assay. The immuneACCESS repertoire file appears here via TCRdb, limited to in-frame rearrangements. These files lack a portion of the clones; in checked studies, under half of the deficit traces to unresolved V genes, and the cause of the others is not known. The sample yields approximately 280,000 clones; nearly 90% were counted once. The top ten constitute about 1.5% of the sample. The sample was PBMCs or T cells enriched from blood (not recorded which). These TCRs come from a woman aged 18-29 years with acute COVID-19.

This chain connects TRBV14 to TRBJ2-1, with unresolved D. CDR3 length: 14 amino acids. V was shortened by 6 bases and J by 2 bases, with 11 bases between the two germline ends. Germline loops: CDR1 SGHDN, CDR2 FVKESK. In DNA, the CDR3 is TGTGCCAGCAGTCGGTTCCCGGCCTACAATGAGCAGTTCTTC. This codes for CASSRFPAYNEQFF.

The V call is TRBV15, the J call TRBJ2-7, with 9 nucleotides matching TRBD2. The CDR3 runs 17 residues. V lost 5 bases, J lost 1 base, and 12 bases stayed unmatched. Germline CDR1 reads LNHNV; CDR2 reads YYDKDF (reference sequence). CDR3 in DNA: TGTGCCACCAGCCGGACCAGCGGGAGGAATTTGTCCTACGAGCAGTACTTC. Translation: CATSRTSGRNLSYEQYF.

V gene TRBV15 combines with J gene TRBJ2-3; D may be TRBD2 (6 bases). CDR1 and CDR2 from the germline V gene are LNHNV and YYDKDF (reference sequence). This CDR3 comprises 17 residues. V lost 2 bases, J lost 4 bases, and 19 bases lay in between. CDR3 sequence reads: CATSRRKLASAPDTQYF. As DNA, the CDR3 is TGTGCCACCAGCAGACGAAAACTAGCCTCGGCTCCAGATACGCAGTATTTT.

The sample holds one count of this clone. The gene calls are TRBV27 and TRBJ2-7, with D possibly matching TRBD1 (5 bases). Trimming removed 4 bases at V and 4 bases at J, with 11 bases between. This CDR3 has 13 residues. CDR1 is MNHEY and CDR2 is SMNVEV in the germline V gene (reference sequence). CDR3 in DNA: TGTGCCAGCAGTTCCAGGGCCTTTTACGAGCAGTACTTC. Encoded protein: CASSSRAFYEQYF.

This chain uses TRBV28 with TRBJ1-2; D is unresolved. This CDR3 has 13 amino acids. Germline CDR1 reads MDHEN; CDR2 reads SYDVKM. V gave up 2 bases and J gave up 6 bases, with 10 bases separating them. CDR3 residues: CASSLTGDHGYTF. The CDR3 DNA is TGTGCCAGCAGTTTAACGGGAGACCATGGCTACACCTTC.

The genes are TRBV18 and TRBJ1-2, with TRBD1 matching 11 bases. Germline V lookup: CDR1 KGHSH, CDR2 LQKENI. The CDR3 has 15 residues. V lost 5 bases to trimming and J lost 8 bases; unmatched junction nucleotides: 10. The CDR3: CASSSGQGASGGYTF. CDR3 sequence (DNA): TGTGCCAGCTCATCTGGACAGGGGGCCTCGGGGGGCTACACCTTC.

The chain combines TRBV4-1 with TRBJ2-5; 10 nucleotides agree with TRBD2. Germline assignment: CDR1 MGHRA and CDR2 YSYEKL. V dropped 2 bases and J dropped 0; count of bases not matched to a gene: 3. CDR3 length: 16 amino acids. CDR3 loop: CASSQSGLANQETQYF. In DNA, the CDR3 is TGCGCCAGCAGCCAATCGGGACTAGCGAACCAAGAGACCCAGTACTTC.

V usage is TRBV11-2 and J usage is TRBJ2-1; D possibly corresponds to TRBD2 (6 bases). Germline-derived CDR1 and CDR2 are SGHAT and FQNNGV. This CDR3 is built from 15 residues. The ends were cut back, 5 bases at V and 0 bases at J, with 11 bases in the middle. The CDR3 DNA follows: TGTGCCAGCAGCCATCTAGCGAACTCCTACAATGAGCAGTTCTTC. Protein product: CASSHLANSYNEQFF.

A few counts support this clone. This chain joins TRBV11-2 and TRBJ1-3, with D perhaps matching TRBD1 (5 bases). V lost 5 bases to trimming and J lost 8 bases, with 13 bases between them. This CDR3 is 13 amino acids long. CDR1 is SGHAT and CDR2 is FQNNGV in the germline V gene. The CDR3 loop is CASSLGGRDTIYF. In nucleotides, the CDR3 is TGTGCCAGCAGCCTCGGGGGGAGGGACACCATATATTTT.

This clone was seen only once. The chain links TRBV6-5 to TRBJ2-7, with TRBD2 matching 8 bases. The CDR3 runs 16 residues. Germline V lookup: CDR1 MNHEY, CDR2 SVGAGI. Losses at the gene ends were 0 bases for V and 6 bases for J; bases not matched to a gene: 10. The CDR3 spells CASSYSAISGTSEQYF. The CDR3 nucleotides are TGTGCCAGCAGTTACTCGGCAATTAGCGGGACAAGCGAGCAGTACTTC.

The CDR3 nucleotides read TGTGCCTGGAGTCCCCGCTCATACCGACAGGGTCGGAGCAATCAGCCCCAGCATTTT. Its translation: CAWSPRSYRQGRSNQPQHF. This rearrangement joins TRBV30 to TRBJ1-5; 7 bases align to TRBD1. V lost 2 bases, J lost 1 base, and 17 bases stayed unmatched. Germline assignment: CDR1 GTSNPN and CDR2 SVGIG (reference sequence). This CDR3 spans 19 amino acids. The variable domain in full, with the rest retrieved from reference TRBV30 and TRBJ1-5, is SQTIHQWPATLVQPVGSPLSLECTVEGTSNPNLYWYRQAAGRGLQLLFYSVGIGQISSEVPQNLSASRPQDRQFILSSKKLLLSDSGFYLCAWSPRSYRQGRSNQPQHFGDGTRLSIL.

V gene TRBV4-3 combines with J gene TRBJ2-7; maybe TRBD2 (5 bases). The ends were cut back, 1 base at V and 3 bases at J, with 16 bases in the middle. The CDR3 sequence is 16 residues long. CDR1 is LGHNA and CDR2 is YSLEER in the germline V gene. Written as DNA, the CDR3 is TGCGCCAGCAGCCAAGTGGTGGGTCTAGCTTTCTACGAGCAGTACTTC. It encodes CASSQVVGLAFYEQYF.

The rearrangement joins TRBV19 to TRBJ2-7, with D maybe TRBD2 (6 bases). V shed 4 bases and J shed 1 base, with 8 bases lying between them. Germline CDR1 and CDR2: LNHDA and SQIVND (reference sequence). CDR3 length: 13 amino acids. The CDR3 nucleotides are TGTGCCAGTAGTAATGCGGGGTCCTACGAGCAGTACTTC. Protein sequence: CASSNAGSYEQYF. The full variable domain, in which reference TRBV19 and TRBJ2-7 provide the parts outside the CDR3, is DGGITQSPKYLFRKEGQNVTLSCEQNLNHDAMYWYRQDPGQGLRLIYYSQIVNDFQKGDIAEGYSVSREKKESFPLTVTSAQKNPTAFYLCASSNAGSYEQYFGPGTRLTVT.

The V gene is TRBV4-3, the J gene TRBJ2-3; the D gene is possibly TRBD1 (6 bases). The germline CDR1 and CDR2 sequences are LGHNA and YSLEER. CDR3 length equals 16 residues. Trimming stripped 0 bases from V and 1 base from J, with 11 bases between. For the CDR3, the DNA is TGCGCCAGCAGCCAAGATTTCCCAGGGGGCACAGATACGCAGTATTTT. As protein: CASSQDFPGGTDTQYF.

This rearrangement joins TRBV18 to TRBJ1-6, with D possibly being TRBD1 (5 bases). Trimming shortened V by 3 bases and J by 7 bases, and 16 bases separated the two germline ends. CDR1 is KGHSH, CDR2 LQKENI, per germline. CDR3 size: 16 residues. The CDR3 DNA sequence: TGTGCCAGCTCACCGAACGTCGGGGGGATGAATTCACCCCTCCACTTT. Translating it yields CASSPNVGGMNSPLHF.

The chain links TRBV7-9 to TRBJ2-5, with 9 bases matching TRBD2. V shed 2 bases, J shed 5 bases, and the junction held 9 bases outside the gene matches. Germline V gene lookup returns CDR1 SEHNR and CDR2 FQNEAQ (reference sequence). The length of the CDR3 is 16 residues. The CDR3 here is CASSLRSGRGSETQYF. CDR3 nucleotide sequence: TGTGCCAGCAGCTTACGTAGCGGGAGAGGGAGTGAGACCCAGTACTTC.

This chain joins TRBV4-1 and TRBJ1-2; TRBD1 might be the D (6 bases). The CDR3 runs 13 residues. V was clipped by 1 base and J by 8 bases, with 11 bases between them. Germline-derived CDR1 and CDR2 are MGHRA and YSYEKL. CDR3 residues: CASSQVQGVGYTF. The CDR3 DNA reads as TGCGCCAGCAGCCAAGTACAGGGAGTGGGCTACACCTTC.

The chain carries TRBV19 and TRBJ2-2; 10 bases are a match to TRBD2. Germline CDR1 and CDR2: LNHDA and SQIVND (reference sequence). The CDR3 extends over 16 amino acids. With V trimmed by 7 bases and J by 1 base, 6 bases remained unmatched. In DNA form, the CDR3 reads TGTGCCAGTACTACCAGGACTAGCGGGAACACCGGGGAGCTGTTTTTT. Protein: CASTTRTSGNTGELFF.

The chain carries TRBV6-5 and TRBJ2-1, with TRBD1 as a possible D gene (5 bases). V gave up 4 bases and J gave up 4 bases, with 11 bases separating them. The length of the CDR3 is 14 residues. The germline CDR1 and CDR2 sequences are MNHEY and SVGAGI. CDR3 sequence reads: CASSSTSGYNEQFF. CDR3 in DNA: TGTGCCAGCAGTTCAACCTCAGGGTACAATGAGCAGTTCTTC.

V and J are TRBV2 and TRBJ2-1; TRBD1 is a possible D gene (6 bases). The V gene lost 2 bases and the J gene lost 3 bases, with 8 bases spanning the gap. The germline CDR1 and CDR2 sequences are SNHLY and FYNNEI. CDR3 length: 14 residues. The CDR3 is CASSEQGSYNEQFF. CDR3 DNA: TGTGCCAGCAGTGAACAGGGGAGCTACAATGAGCAGTTCTTC.

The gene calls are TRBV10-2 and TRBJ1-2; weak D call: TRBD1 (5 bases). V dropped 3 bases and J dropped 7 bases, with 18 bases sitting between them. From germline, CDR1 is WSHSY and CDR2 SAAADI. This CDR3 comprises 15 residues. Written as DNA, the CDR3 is TGCGCCAGCAGTGACGTCGGCAGGGAGGTGGCTGGCTACACCTTC. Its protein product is CASSDVGREVAGYTF.

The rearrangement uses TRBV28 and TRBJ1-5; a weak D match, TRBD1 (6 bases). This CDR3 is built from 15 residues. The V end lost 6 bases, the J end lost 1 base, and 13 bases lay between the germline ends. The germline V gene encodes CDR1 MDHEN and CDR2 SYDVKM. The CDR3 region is CASRGGVVSNQPQHF. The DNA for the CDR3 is TGTGCCAGCAGAGGGGGAGTTGTAAGCAATCAGCCCCAGCATTTT.

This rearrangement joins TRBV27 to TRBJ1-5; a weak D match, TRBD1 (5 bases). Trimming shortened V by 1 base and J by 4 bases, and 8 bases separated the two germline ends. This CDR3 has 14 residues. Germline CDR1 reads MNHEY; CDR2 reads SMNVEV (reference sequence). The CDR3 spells CASSLLGANQPQHF. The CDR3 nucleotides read TGTGCCAGCAGTTTATTAGGGGCGAATCAGCCCCAGCATTTT.